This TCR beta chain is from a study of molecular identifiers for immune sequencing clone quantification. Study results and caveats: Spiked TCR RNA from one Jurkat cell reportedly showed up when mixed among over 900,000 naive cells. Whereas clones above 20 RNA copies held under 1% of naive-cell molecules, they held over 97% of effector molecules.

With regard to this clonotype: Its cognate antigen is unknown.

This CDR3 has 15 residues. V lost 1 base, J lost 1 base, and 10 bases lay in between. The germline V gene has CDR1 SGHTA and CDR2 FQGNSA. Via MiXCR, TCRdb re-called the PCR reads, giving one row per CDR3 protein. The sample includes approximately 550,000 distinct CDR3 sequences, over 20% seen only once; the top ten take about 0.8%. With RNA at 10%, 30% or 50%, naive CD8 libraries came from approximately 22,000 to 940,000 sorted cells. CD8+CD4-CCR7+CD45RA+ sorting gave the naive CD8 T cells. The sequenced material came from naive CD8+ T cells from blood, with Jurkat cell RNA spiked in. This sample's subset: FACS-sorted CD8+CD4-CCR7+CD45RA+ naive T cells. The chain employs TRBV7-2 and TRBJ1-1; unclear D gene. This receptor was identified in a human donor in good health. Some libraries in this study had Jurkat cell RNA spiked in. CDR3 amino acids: CASSLVPGSNTEAFF. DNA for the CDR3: TGTGCCAGCAGCTTAGTACCGGGATCGAACACTGAAGCTTTCTTT.